The source of this T cell receptor beta chain is a study of blood T cell repertoires in COVID-19. Study summary: In each case, the material was cDNA or gDNA derived from T cells, B-cell-depleted T cells, or PBMCs.

Germline CDR1 is SEHNR and CDR2 is FQNEAQ (reference sequence). The CDR3 spans 14 residues. V lost 5 bases to trimming and J lost 5 bases, with 15 bases between them. Authors' methods: Estimation of nucleated cell counts was performed using reference gene primer amplification. The method was immunoSEQ multiplex PCR; TCRdb's version includes in-frame clones alone and lacks a portion of them. The DNA was the basis for D and trimming; V, J and clone size are from that table. Of approximately 100,000 clones in the sample, roughly 80% were seen once. The genes are TRBV7-9 and TRBJ1-2; D not certain. This TCR derives from a human donor in a cohort sampled during active COVID-19. The sequencing sample was made of peripheral blood. The CDR3 coding sequence is TGTGCCAGCAGCGGAGAAACTGTTTATTATGGCTACACCTTC. Residues: CASSGETVYYGYTF.